This entry lists 14 T cell receptor beta chains sequenced from one sample in a study of blood T cell repertoires in COVID-19. The assay was immunoSEQ multiplex PCR, and TCRdb's table has in-frame clones only and misses some. The table records 72,000 or so clones, approximately 85% of them present only once. The sequencing sample was made of peripheral blood. These receptors all stem from a woman of 80 years or more with active or convalescent COVID-19.

The rearrangement uses TRBV6-6 and TRBJ1-1; the D gene is possibly TRBD1 (6 bases). From germline, CDR1 is MNHNY and CDR2 SVGAGI (reference sequence). Trimming stripped 2 bases from V and 4 bases from J, with 11 bases between. The CDR3 totals 14 residues. Written as DNA, the CDR3 is TGTGCCAGCAGTTACGTGGGGGCGGCCACTGAAGCTTTCTTT. Residues: CASSYVGAATEAFF.

The V and J genes are TRBV25-1 and TRBJ1-2; weak D call: TRBD1 (5 bases). The CDR3 extends over 14 amino acids. Between the trimmed V and J ends, which lost 5 bases and 2 bases, there was a span of 12 bases. Germline V lookup: CDR1 MGHDK, CDR2 SYGVNS. The CDR3, as DNA: TGTGCCAGCAGTCAGGCGGAGGGGAACTATGGCTACACCTTC. This codes for CASSQAEGNYGYTF.

The V call is TRBV25-1, the J call TRBJ2-2; no firm D call. Germline CDR1 and CDR2: MGHDK and SYGVNS. This CDR3 contains 14 residues. The V end lost 9 bases, the J end lost 0 bases, and 11 bases lay between the germline ends. Here the CDR3 reads CASTRTPNTGELFF. CDR3 DNA sequence: TGTGCCAGTACCCGTACACCGAACACCGGGGAGCTGTTTTTT.

J is TRBJ2-7 and V is TRBV5-1; 7 bases align to TRBD1. Germline values: CDR1 SGHRS, CDR2 YFSETQ. Germline trimming cut 4 bases from V and 0 bases from J; bases unmatched to any gene: 7. The CDR3 has 15 residues. The CDR3 sequence: CASSPTQGSSYEQYF. CDR3 DNA: TGCGCCAGCAGCCCCACACAGGGGAGCTCCTACGAGCAGTACTTC.

This clone was seen once. The V and J genes are TRBV5-1 and TRBJ2-7; 11 nucleotides match TRBD1. CDR1 SGHRS and CDR2 YFSETQ come from the germline V gene. This CDR3 contains 15 residues. V shed 4 bases and J 4 bases; nucleotides not matched to a gene: 7. DNA for the CDR3: TGCGCCAGCAGCGCCCGGGACAGGGGGTTATACGAGCAGTACTTC. This encodes CASSARDRGLYEQYF.

This chain uses TRBV7-8 with TRBJ2-2; 7 bases fit TRBD1. The CDR3 loop spans 15 amino acids. Trimming cost V 3 bases and J 3 bases; bases outside gene matches: 4. The germline CDR1 and CDR2 sequences are SGHVS and FQNEAQ. In nucleotides, the CDR3 is TGTGCCAGCAGCTTCCGGGACAGATACACCGGGGAGCTGTTTTTT. Translated, it gives CASSFRDRYTGELFF.

The sample holds a few counts of this clone. V and J are TRBV6-1 and TRBJ1-4; the D gene is possibly TRBD1 (5 bases). Germline CDR1 reads MNHNS; CDR2 reads SASEGT. V was clipped by 4 bases and J by 3 bases, with 15 bases between them. The CDR3 is 16 residues long. The CDR3: CASSAQGGGANEKLFF. CDR3 in DNA: TGTGCCAGCAGTGCCCAGGGCGGGGGGGCTAATGAAAAACTGTTTTTT.

This clone was found once. The chain recombines TRBV12-5 with TRBJ1-6; possibly TRBD1 for D (6 bases). This CDR3 has 20 amino acids. Between the trimmed V and J ends, which lost 0 bases and 9 bases, there was a span of 27 bases. CDR1 is LGHNT and CDR2 is FRNRAP in the germline V gene. CDR3 region: CASGLVNWAWDTRWVSPLHF. The DNA of the CDR3 is TGTGCTAGTGGTTTGGTAAATTGGGCATGGGACACGAGATGGGTTTCACCCCTCCACTTT.

This rearrangement joins TRBV5-1 to TRBJ1-2; a possible D gene is TRBD1 (6 bases). This CDR3 has 14 residues. Germline V gene data show CDR1 as SGHRS and CDR2 as YFSETQ. Between the trimmed V and J ends, which lost 0 bases and 8 bases, there was a span of 14 bases. This CDR3 is CASSLESRGWGYTF. As DNA, the CDR3 is TGCGCCAGCAGCTTGGAGTCCAGGGGTTGGGGCTACACCTTC.

This clone was counted only a few times. J is TRBJ1-4 and V is TRBV25-1, with D maybe TRBD1 (5 bases). The V gene lost 10 bases and the J gene lost 0 bases, with 18 bases spanning the gap. Germline values: CDR1 MGHDK, CDR2 SYGVNS. There are 16 residues in the CDR3. The CDR3, as DNA: TGTGCCACCAGCTACGGGGGGGACCCAACTAATGAAAAACTGTTTTTT. This sequence encodes CATSYGGDPTNEKLFF. The variable domain in full, with the rest retrieved from reference TRBV25-1 and TRBJ1-4, is EADIYQTPRYLVIGTGKKITLECSQTMGHDKMYWYQQDPGMELHLIHYSYGVNSTEKGDLSSESTVSRIRTEHFPLTLESARPSHTSQYLCATSYGGDPTNEKLFFGSGTQLSVL.

This clone appeared a single time. The chain uses TRBV6-4 and TRBJ2-3; 11 nucleotides line up with TRBD2. The CDR3 length is 15 residues. The J segment lost 5 bases and the V segment lost 5 bases, leaving 6 bases of the junction unmatched. CDR1 is MRHNA, CDR2 SNTAGT, per germline. The DNA for the CDR3 is TGTGCCAGCAGTTCTAGCGGGGGGTCCTTAGATACGCAGTATTTT. This encodes CASSSSGGSLDTQYF.

The CDR3 sequence: CASSGSLDADTEAFF. In DNA form, the CDR3 reads TGTGCCAGCAGCGGCAGTCTCGACGCGGACACTGAAGCTTTCTTT. The V and J genes are TRBV3-1 (or the pseudogene TRBV3-2) and TRBJ1-1; D is unclear. V lost 5 bases to trimming and J lost 3 bases, with 16 bases between them. The CDR3 spans 15 residues. CDR1 and CDR2 from the germline V gene are LGHDT and YNNKEL (reference sequence).

The chain recombines TRBV6-6 with TRBJ2-7; perhaps TRBD2 as D (5 bases). CDR1 is MNHNY, CDR2 SVGAGI, per germline (reference sequence). Trimming shortened V by 0 bases and J by 7 bases, and 7 bases separated the two germline ends. The CDR3 contains 12 residues. The CDR3 DNA is TGTGCCAGCAGTTACTCGAGGGAGGAGCAGTACTTC. This codes for CASSYSREEQYF.

The rearrangement links TRBV4-1 to TRBJ2-3; D may be TRBD1 (6 bases). CDR3 size: 14 residues. V lost 11 bases, J lost 0 bases, and 15 bases lay in between. Germline CDR1 is MGHRA and CDR2 is YSYEKL. The CDR3 DNA reads TGCGCCTCGCTAGGCAGGGGAAGCACAGATACGCAGTATTTT. Its translation is CASLGRGSTDTQYF.